The clone carrying this TCR beta chain occurred a few times. V lost 2 bases to trimming and J lost 3 bases; unmatched junction nucleotides: 6. The CDR3 consists of 15 residues. The germline CDR1 and CDR2 sequences are MNHEY and SVGAGI. This sample is drawn from a study of blood T cell repertoires in COVID-19. For the study at large: Sites in the United States, Italy and Spain provided acute and convalescent COVID-19 samples. PBMCs, B-cell-depleted T cells, or T cells provided the cDNA or gDNA that made up the material.

This table comes from immunoSEQ multiplex PCR, and its TCRdb copy is limited to in-frame clones, with some not included. The repertoire holds approximately 150,000 clones, with around nine tenths as singletons. This clonotype originated in a woman in her fifties or sixties with acute or convalescent COVID-19. This chain links TRBV6-5 with TRBJ2-5, with 7 bases identical to TRBD2. Sample: peripheral blood. CDR3 residues: CASSYLGGIEETQYF. CDR3 in DNA: TGTGCCAGCAGTTACCTCGGGGGGATTGAAGAGACCCAGTACTTC.